Each of the 10 T cell receptor beta chains below was sequenced from the same sample in a study of cytomegalovirus exposure and HLA in healthy donors. The method was immunoSEQ multiplex PCR; TCRdb's version includes in-frame clones alone and lacks a portion of them. The profile shows roughly 150,000 clones, approximately 94% of them singletons. Sequencing used PBMCs. The receptors here all came from a man in his late teens or twenties in good health and CMV-seropositive.

The CDR3 here is CASSQTRETQYF. CDR3 DNA: TGTGCCAGCAGCCAAACGAGGGAGACCCAGTACTTC. The chain couples TRBV11-2 to TRBJ2-5; D remains unclear. The V gene lost 5 bases and the J gene lost 5 bases, with 9 bases spanning the gap. Germline-derived CDR1 and CDR2 are SGHAT and FQNNGV. The CDR3 runs 12 residues.

This chain connects TRBV12-1 to TRBJ2-1; TRBD2 is the table's D call, not checked against the DNA. TRBV12-1 is given as a pseudogene. This CDR3 comprises 13 residues. In nucleotides, the CDR3 is TGTGCCAGCAGCAAGGCTAGCGGGAGGGAGCAGTTCTTC. Translated: CASSKASGREQFF.

The V and J genes are TRBV5-1 and TRBJ2-2; TRBD2 is a possible D gene (5 bases). Trimming shortened V by 0 bases and J by 4 bases, and 10 bases separated the two germline ends. Germline lookup yields CDR1 SGHRS and CDR2 YFSETQ. This CDR3 spans 15 amino acids. CDR3 coding DNA: TGCGCCAGCAGCTTGGGACTATCGGTCACCGGGGAGCTGTTTTTT. Protein sequence: CASSLGLSVTGELFF.

The chain carries TRBV27 and TRBJ2-6; no definite D call. This CDR3 has 14 amino acids. Between the trimmed V and J ends, which lost 4 bases and 0 bases, there was a span of 4 bases. CDR1 is MNHEY and CDR2 is SMNVEV in the germline V gene (reference sequence). The CDR3 region has the DNA TGTGCCAGCAGTTCTACCTCTGGGGCCAACGTCCTGACTTTC. Its protein is CASSSTSGANVLTF.

The CDR3 loop is CALAGLMGHEQFF. The CDR3 coding sequence is TGTGCCTTAGCGGGATTGATGGGCCATGAGCAGTTCTTC. The chain recombines TRBV30 with TRBJ2-1; TRBD2 agrees at 8 bases. Looked up from germline, CDR1 is GTSNPN and CDR2 is SVGIG (reference sequence). The CDR3 totals 13 residues. J gave up 8 bases and V 7 bases, and 10 bases lay outside the gene matches. Full variable domain (missing parts from reference TRBV30 and TRBJ2-1): SQTIHQWPATLVQPVGSPLSLECTVEGTSNPNLYWYRQAAGRGLQLLFYSVGIGQISSEVPQNLSASRPQDRQFILSSKKLLLSDSGFYLCALAGLMGHEQFFGPGTRLTVL.

The V gene is TRBV11-2, the J gene TRBJ2-7; D is perhaps TRBD1 (5 bases). V lost 2 bases to trimming and J lost 1 base, with 9 bases between them. This CDR3 has 14 amino acids. Germline CDR1 and CDR2: SGHAT and FQNNGV. The CDR3 DNA sequence: TGTGCCAGCAGCTTATATCAGGGATCCTACGAGCAGTACTTC. Protein product: CASSLYQGSYEQYF.

The rearrangement joins TRBV11-2 to TRBJ1-1; 8 bases fit TRBD1. Germline loops: CDR1 SGHAT, CDR2 FQNNGV. This CDR3 is built from 14 residues. The trim removed 4 bases at V and 6 bases at J, leaving 7 bases unmatched. CDR3 residues: CASSSTGGHAEAFF. CDR3 in DNA: TGTGCCAGCAGCTCCACAGGGGGTCATGCTGAAGCTTTCTTT. The complete variable domain, with remaining parts taken from reference TRBV11-2 and TRBJ1-1, reads EAGVAQSPRYKIIEKRQSVAFWCNPISGHATLYWYQQILGQGPKLLIQFQNNGVVDDSQLPKDRFSAERLKGVDSTLKIQPAKLEDSAVYLCASSSTGGHAEAFFGQGTRLTVV.

The gene calls are TRBV7-9 and TRBJ2-5; tentative D call: TRBD2 (6 bases). Germline V gene sequence: CDR1 SEHNR, CDR2 FQNEAQ (reference sequence). The germline V and J ends were trimmed by 6 bases and 1 base, with 15 bases remaining between them. The CDR3 is 15 amino acids. CDR3 sequence reads: CASRPWDGGQETQYF. The CDR3, as DNA: TGTGCCAGCAGGCCTTGGGACGGGGGCCAAGAGACCCAGTACTTC.

The chain combines TRBV18 with TRBJ2-7; possible D gene TRBD1, 6 bases. CDR3 length: 13 amino acids. Germline CDR1 KGHSH, CDR2 LQKENI. V lost 3 bases, J lost 4 bases, and 10 bases lay in between. CDR3 residues: CASSPEQGYEQYF. The DNA of the CDR3 is TGTGCCAGCTCACCGGAGCAGGGGTACGAGCAGTACTTC.

The rearrangement joins TRBV5-6 to TRBJ2-1; 11 bases fit TRBD1. Germline CDR1 and CDR2: SGHDT and YYEEEE. With V trimmed by 4 bases and J by 3 bases, 0 bases remained unmatched. The CDR3 is 14 residues long. CDR3 amino acids: CASSGTGGYNEQFF. In DNA, the CDR3 is TGTGCCAGCAGCGGGACAGGGGGCTACAATGAGCAGTTCTTC.